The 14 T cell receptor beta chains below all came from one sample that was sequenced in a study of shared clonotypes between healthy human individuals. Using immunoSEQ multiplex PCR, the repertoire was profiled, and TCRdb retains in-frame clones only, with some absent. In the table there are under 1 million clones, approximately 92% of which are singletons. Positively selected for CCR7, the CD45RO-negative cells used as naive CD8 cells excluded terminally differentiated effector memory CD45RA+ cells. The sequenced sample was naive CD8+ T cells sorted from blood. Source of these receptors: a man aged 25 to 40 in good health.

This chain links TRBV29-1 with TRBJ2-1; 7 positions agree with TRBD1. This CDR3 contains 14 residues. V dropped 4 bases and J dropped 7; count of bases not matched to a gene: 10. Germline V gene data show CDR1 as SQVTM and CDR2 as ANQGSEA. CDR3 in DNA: TGCAGCGTTGTATGGGCGACAGGGTGGAATGAGCAGTTCTTC. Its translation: CSVVWATGWNEQFF.

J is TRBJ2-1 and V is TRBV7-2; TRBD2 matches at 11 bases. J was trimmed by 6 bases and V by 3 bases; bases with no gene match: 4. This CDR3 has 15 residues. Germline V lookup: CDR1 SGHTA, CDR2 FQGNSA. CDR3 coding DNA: TGTGCCAGCAGCTTTAGACTAGCGGGAAGCAATGAGCAGTTCTTC. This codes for CASSFRLAGSNEQFF.

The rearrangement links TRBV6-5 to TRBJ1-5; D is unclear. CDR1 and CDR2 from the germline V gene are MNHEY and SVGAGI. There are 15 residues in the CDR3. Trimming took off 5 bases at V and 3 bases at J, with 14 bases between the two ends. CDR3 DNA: TGTGCCAGCAGTCTATCCGCCCGAACCAATCAGCCCCAGCATTTT. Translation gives CASSLSARTNQPQHF.

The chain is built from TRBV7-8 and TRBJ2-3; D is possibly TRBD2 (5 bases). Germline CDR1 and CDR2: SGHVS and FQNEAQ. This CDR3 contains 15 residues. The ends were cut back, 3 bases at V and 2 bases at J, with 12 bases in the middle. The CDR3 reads CASSFLPEDTDTQYF. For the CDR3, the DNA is TGTGCCAGCAGCTTTCTTCCGGAGGACACAGATACGCAGTATTTT.

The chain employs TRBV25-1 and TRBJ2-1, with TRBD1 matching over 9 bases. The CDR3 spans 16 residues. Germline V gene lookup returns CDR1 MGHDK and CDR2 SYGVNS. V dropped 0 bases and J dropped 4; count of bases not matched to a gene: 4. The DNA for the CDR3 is TGTGCCAGCAGTGAATATGGGGACAGGGAATACAATGAGCAGTTCTTC. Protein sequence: CASSEYGDREYNEQFF.

The CDR3: CASSLRGDSTNEKLFF. CDR3 nucleotide sequence: TGTGCCAGCAGTTTAAGAGGGGACTCAACTAATGAAAAACTGTTTTTT. This chain links TRBV28 with TRBJ1-4, with D perhaps matching TRBD1 (5 bases). The CDR3 runs to 16 residues. Trimming removed 2 bases at V and 0 bases at J, with 10 bases between. Germline V gives CDR1 MDHEN, CDR2 SYDVKM.

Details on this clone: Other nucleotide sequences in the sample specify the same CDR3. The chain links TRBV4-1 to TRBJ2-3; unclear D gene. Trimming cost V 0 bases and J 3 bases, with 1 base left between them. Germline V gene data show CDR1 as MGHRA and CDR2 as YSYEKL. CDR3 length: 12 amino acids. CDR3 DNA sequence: TGCGCCAGCAGCCAAGATACAGATACGCAGTATTTT. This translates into CASSQDTDTQYF.

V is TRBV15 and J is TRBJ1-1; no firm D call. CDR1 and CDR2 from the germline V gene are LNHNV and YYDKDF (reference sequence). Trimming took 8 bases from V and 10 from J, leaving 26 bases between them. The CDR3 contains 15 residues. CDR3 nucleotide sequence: TGTGCCACCCTGACTACAAGGAACCTTTTGGGTGGAGCTTTCTTT. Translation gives CATLTTRNLLGGAFF.

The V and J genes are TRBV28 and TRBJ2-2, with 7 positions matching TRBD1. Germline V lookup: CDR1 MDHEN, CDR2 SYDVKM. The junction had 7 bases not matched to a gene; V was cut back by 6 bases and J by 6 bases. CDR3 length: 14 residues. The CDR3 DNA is TGTGCCAGCAGCATACAGGGGTGGGCCGGGGAGCTGTTTTTT. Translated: CASSIQGWAGELFF.

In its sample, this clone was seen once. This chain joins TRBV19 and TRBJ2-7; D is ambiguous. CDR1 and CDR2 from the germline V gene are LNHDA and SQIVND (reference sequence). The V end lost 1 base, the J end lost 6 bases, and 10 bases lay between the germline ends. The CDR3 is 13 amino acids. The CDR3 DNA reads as TGTGCCAGTAGTATAGGTGCGTCATCCGAGCAGTACTTC. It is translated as CASSIGASSEQYF.

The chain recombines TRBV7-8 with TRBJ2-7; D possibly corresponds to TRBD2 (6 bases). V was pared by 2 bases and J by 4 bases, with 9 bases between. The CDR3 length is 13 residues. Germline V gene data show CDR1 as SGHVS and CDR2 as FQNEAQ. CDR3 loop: CASSLSRGYEQYF. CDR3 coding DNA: TGTGCCAGCAGCTTAAGCCGGGGGTACGAGCAGTACTTC. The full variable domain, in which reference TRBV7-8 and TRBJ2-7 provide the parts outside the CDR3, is GAGVSQSPRYKVAKRGQDVALRCDPISGHVSLFWYQQALGQGPEFLTYFQNEAQLDKSGLPSDRFFAERPEGSVSTLKIQRTQQEDSAVYLCASSLSRGYEQYFGPGTRLTVT.

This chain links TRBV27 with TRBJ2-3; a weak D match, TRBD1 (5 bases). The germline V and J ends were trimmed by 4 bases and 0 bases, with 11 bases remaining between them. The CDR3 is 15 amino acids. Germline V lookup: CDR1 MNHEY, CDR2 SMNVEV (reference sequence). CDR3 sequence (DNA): TGTGCCAGCAGTTCAGGGCCCGCTAGCACAGATACGCAGTATTTT. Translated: CASSSGPASTDTQYF.

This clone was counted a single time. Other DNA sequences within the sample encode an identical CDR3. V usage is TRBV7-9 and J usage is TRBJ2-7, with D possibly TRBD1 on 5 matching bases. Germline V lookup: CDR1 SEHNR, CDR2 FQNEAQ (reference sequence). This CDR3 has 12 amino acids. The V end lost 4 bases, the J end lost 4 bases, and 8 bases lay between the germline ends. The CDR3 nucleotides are TGTGCCAGCAGCTCAGGGATTTACGAGCAGTACTTC. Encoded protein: CASSSGIYEQYF.

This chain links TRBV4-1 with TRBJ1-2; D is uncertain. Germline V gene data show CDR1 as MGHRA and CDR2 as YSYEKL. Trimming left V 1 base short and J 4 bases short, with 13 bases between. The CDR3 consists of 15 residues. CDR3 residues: CASSQVAGSGYGYTF. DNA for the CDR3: TGCGCCAGCAGCCAAGTGGCCGGGAGTGGCTATGGCTACACCTTC.